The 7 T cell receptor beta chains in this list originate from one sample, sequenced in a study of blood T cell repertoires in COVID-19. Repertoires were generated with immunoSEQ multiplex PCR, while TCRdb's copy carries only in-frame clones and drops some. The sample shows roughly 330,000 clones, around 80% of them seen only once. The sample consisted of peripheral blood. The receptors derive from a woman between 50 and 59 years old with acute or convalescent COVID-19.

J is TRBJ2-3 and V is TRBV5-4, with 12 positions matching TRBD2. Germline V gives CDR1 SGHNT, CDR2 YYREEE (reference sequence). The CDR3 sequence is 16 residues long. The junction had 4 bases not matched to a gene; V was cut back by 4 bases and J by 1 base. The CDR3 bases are TGTGCCAGCAGCCCGTCTAGCGGGGGGGGCACAGATACGCAGTATTTT. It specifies CASSPSSGGGTDTQYF.

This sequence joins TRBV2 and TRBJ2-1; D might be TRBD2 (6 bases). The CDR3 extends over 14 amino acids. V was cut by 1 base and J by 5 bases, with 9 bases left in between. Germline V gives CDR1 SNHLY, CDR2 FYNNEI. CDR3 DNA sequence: TGTGCCAGCAGTGAAGAGGGAGGAAACAATGAGCAGTTCTTC. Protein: CASSEEGGNNEQFF.

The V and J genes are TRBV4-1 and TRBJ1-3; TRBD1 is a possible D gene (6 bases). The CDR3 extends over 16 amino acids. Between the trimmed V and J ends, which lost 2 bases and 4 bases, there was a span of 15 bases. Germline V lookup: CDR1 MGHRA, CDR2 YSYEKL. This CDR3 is CASSQLMDRSGNTIYF. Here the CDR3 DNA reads TGCGCCAGCAGCCAACTTATGGACAGATCCGGAAACACCATATATTTT.

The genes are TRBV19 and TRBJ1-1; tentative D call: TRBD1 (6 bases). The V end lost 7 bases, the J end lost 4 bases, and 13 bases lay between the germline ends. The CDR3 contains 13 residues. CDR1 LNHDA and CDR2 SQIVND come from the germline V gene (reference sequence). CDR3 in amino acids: CASNAGVGTEAFF. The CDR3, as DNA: TGTGCCAGTAATGCAGGGGTCGGCACTGAAGCTTTCTTT.

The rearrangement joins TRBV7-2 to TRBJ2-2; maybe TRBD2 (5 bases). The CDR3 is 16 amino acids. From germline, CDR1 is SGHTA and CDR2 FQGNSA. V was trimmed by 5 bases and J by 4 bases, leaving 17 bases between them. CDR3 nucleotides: TGTGCCAGCAGCCGGGGTACCAGAAGAAGCACCGGGGAGCTGTTTTTT. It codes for CASSRGTRRSTGELFF.

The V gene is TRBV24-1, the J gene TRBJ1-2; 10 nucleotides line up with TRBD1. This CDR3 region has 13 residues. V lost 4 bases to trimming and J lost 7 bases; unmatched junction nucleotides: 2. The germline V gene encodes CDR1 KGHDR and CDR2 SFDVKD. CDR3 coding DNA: TGTGCCACCAGTGAGCGACAGGGGGCTGGCTACACCTTC. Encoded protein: CATSERQGAGYTF.

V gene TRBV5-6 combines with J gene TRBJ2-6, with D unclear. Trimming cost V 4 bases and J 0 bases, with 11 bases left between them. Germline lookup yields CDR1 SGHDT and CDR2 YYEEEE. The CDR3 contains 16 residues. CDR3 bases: TGTGCCAGCAGCGTCCTTGATAGCTCTGGGGCCAACGTCCTGACTTTC. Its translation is CASSVLDSSGANVLTF.